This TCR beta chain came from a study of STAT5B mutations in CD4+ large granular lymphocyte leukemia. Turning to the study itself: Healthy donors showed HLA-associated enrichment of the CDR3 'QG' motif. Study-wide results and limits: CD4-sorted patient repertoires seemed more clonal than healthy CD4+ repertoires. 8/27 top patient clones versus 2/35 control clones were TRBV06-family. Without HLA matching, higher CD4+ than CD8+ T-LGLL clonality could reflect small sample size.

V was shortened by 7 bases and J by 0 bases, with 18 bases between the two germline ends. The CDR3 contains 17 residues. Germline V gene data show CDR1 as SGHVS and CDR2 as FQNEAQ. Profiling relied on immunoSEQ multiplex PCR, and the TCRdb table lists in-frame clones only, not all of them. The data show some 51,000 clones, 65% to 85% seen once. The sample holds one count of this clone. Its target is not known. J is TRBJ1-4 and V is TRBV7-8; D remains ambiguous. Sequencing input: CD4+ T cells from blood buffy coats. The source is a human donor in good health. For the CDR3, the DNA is TGTGCCAGCATCCTCAGAGGACGGAAAGCAACTAATGAAAAACTGTTTTTT. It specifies CASILRGRKATNEKLFF.